These T cell receptor beta chains were read from a single sample in a study of T cell responses to AZD1222 COVID-19 vaccine. Clones were sequenced by immunoSEQ multiplex PCR, and TCRdb holds only the in-frame ones, with some missing. The repertoire holds about 130,000 clones, with around 84% as singletons. Sequencing used peripheral blood, obtained on day 0 of AZD1222 vaccination. These receptors were obtained from an adult in good health. Both conserved end residues are part of each CDR3. The order of the fields is V gene, D gene, clone size, J gene, CDR3 DNA, CDR3 protein. A D gene is named only where the DNA matches it firmly. Some rows have no size entry. The others give once, few or many, or a class for an expanded clone.

TRBV2	-	-	TRBJ2-7	TGTGCCAGCAGTGAAATTCTTATCGGAGACGGCGCGAAATACGAGCAGTACTTC	CASSEILIGDGAKYEQYF
TRBV7-6	TRBD1	-	TRBJ2-7	TGTGCCAGCAGCTTGACAGGGGCGAGCTACGAGCAGTACTTC	CASSLTGASYEQYF
TRBV15	-	-	TRBJ1-5	TGTGCCACCAGCAGAGTTGACAGCCAGCCCCAGCATTTT	CATSRVDSQPQHF
TRBV6-1	-	-	TRBJ1-4	TGTGCCAGCAGTGAACAGCTTGCAACTAATGAAAAACTGTTTTTT	CASSEQLATNEKLFF
TRBV18	TRBD2	-	TRBJ2-7	TGTGCCAGCTCACCCCTAGCGGGGAGTGGGTCCTACGAGCAGTACTTC	CASSPLAGSGSYEQYF
TRBV28	TRBD2	-	TRBJ2-1	TGTGCCAGCAGTTCCGGGACTAATCATAATTTTCGAGGGTTCTTC	CASSSGTNHNFRGFF
TRBV6-5	-	-	TRBJ1-1	TGTGCCAGCAGTTACGTGGGGGAAGTTGGCACTGAAGCTTTCTTT	CASSYVGEVGTEAFF
TRBV7-8	-	-	TRBJ1-2	TGTGCCAGCAGCCAAAACTCGTATGGCTACACCTTC	CASSQNSYGYTF
TRBV27	TRBD1	-	TRBJ2-7	TGTGCCAGCGGGCTGACAGGGGTCTCCTACGAGCAGTACTTC	CASGLTGVSYEQYF
TRBV28	-	-	TRBJ1-5	TGTGCCAGCAGTTCCCTTCCTCGTCGGAGCAATCAGCCCCAGCATTTT	CASSSLPRRSNQPQHF
TRBV18	TRBD2	-	TRBJ2-7	TGTGCCAGCTCAAGACTAGCGGGGAGGAACGAGCAGTACTTC	CASSRLAGRNEQYF
TRBV5-1	TRBD2	-	TRBJ2-3	TGCGCCAGCAGCGAAGGACTAGCGTACGGCACAGATACGCAGTATTTT	CASSEGLAYGTDTQYF
TRBV6-5	TRBD1	once	TRBJ2-7	TGTGCCAGCAGTTACTTAAGACAGGGGGCGGGCGAGCAGTACTTC	CASSYLRQGAGEQYF
TRBV10-2	-	-	TRBJ2-7	TGCGCCAGCAATCAAGGACAGTGGGGTTACTCCTACGAGCAGTACTTC	CASNQGQWGYSYEQYF
TRBV6-5	-	-	TRBJ1-1	TGTGCCAGCAGGACCGGGACGGCGAACACTGAAGCTTTCTTT	CASRTGTANTEAFF
TRBV6-4	-	-	TRBJ1-2	TGTGCCAGCAGTCCGACGCTTAACTATGGCTACACCTTC	CASSPTLNYGYTF
TRBV6-2/TRBV6-3	-	-	TRBJ1-1	TGTGCCAGCACCCCCCTTAATGGCGGTGATTTGAACACTGAAGCTTTCTTT	CASTPLNGGDLNTEAFF
TRBV5-5	-	-	TRBJ2-6	TGTGCCAGCAGCAGAACAGGGTTGGGCACAGGGGCCAACGTCCTGACTTTC	CASSRTGLGTGANVLTF
TRBV11-2	-	-	TRBJ1-6	TGTGCCAGCAGCTTAAGTTCCCGGTATAAAGCGAGGAATTCACCCCTCCACTTT	CASSLSSRYKARNSPLHF
TRBV7-2	-	-	TRBJ1-4	TGTGCCAGCAGCTCCCCGGCGAGTGAAAAACTGTTTTTT	CASSSPASEKLFF
TRBV7-6	-	-	TRBJ1-1	TGTGCCAGCAGCTTTAGAGGGCAGGACCCCTTGAGCCCTGAAGCTTTCTTT	CASSFRGQDPLSPEAFF
TRBV18	-	-	TRBJ1-4	TGTGCCAGCTCACCACGGACCGGGAATGAAAAACTGTTTTTT	CASSPRTGNEKLFF
TRBV5-5	-	-	TRBJ2-5	TGTGCCAGCAGCTTGATGGGGCAAGAGACCCAGTACTTC	CASSLMGQETQYF
TRBV9	TRBD2	-	TRBJ2-1	TGTGCCAGCAGCTCCCCAAGACTAGCGTTGAGCTCCTACAATGAGCAGTTCTTC	CASSSPRLALSSYNEQFF
TRBV4-3	-	-	TRBJ1-1	TGCGCCAGCAGCCAAGAGAGGGCCGCTGAAGCTTTCTTT	CASSQERAAEAFF
TRBV6-5	-	once	TRBJ1-1	TGTGCCAGCAGGGGGCGGAACCTGAACACTGAAGCTTTCTTT	CASRGRNLNTEAFF
TRBV6-2/TRBV6-3	TRBD2	-	TRBJ2-3	TGTGCCAGCAGCCTACTAGCGGGGACGGGTACGCAGTATTTT	CASSLLAGTGTQYF
TRBV28	TRBD1	-	TRBJ1-1	TGTGCCAGCAGTTTAGAGACAGGGGTCCCCGCTTTCTTT	CASSLETGVPAFF
TRBV10-1	TRBD2	-	TRBJ2-2	TGCGCCAGCAGTGACCCGGGACTAGCGGGGCACACCGGGGAGCTGTTTTTT	CASSDPGLAGHTGELFF
TRBV24-1	TRBD1	-	TRBJ1-2	TGTGCCACCAGTGATCGGGTGACAGGGGTACGGGGCTACACCTTC	CATSDRVTGVRGYTF
TRBV7-3	-	-	TRBJ2-3	TGTGCCAGCAGCTCAACCGGCCCAGATACGCAGTATTTT	CASSSTGPDTQYF
TRBV11-2	-	-	TRBJ2-7	TGTGCCAGCAGCGCCCGGGACATCAGTTCCCGGCGGCGCTCCTACGAGCAGTACTTC	CASSARDISSRRRSYEQYF
TRBV24-1	-	-	TRBJ1-1	TGTGCCACCAGTGACTTCACGGGCCTGAACACTGAAGCTTTCTTT	CATSDFTGLNTEAFF
TRBV19	-	once	TRBJ1-6	TGTGCCAGTGAGGGCCTACCGGGCTCTTATTCACCCCTCCACTTT	CASEGLPGSYSPLHF
TRBV6-2/TRBV6-3	-	-	TRBJ2-5	TGTGCCAGCAGTTACTCGACTATTCGCCAGAGGCAGGGAGAGACCCAGTACTTC	CASSYSTIRQRQGETQYF
TRBV5-4	TRBD2	-	TRBJ2-1	TGTGCCAGCAGCCCCGGTTTAGCGGGGACTTACAATGAGCAGTTCTTC	CASSPGLAGTYNEQFF
TRBV6-5	TRBD2	-	TRBJ2-7	TGTGCCAGCAGTTACCCCTCTGGGGGGGAACAGTACTTC	CASSYPSGGEQYF
TRBV6-5	TRBD1	-	TRBJ2-5	TGTGCCAGCAGTCGACAACAGGGGTTCGGAGAGACCCAGTACTTC	CASSRQQGFGETQYF
TRBV19	-	few	TRBJ1-2	TGTGCCAGTAGTTGGATCCACGGACTGTCTTATGGCTACACCTTC	CASSWIHGLSYGYTF
TRBV21-1	-	-	TRBJ1-2	TGTGCCAGCAGCAAAGGGGGTAGGACAGGGGACCCCACTAACTATGGCTACACCTTC	CASSKGGRTGDPTNYGYTF
TRBV2	-	-	TRBJ2-1	TGTGCCAGCAGTGACCCGGGGGACAATGAGCAGTTCTTC	CASSDPGDNEQFF
TRBV7-7	-	-	TRBJ1-4	TGTGCTAGCAGCTTAGATCAGGATGAAAAACTGTTTTTT	CASSLDQDEKLFF
TRBV4-1	-	-	TRBJ1-2	TGCGCCAGCAGCCAAGTAATACGGGGGCTCGATGGCTACACCTTC	CASSQVIRGLDGYTF
TRBV5-6	TRBD2	-	TRBJ2-3	TGTGCCAGCAGCTTACCGGTTTTGGCGGGGGTTTTGGCAGATACGCAGTATTTT	CASSLPVLAGVLADTQYF
TRBV3-1/TRBV3-2	-	-	TRBJ1-5	TGTGCCAGCAGCCAAGGAGGCAATCAGCCCCAGCATTTT	CASSQGGNQPQHF
TRBV7-6	-	-	TRBJ2-2	TGTGCCAGCAGTCGTACCAGGGCCGGGGAGCTGTTTTTT	CASSRTRAGELFF
TRBV12-3/TRBV12-4	-	-	TRBJ2-7	TGTGCCAGCAGTTTAGGGGCGAGAGGCGAGCAGTACTTC	CASSLGARGEQYF